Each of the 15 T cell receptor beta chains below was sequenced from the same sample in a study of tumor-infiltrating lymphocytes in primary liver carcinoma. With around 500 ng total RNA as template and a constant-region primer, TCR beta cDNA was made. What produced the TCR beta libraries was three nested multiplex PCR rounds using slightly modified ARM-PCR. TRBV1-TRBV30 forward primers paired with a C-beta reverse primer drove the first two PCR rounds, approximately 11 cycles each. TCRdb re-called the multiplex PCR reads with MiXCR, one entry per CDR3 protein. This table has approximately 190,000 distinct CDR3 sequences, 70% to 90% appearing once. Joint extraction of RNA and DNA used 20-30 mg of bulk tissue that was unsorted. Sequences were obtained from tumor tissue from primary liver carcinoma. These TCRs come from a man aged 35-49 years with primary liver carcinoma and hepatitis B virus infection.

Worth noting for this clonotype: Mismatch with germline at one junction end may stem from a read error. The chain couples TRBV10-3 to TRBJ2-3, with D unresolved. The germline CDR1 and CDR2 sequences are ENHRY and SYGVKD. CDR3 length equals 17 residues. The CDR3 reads CVICVSNGNGQTDTQYF. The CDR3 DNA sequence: TGTGTCATCTGTGTATCAAACGGTAACGGGCAGACAGATACGCAGTATTTT.

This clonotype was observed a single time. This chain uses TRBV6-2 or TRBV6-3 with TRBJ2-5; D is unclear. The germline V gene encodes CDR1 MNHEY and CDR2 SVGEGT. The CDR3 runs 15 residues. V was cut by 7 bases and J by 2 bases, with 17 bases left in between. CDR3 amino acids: CASKRPETQQETQYF. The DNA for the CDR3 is TGTGCCAGCAAACGGCCCGAGACGCAACAAGAGACCCAGTACTTC.

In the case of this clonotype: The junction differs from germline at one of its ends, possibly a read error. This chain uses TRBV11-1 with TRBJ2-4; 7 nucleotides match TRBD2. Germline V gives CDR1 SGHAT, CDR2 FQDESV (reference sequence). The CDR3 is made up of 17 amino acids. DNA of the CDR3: TGTGCCAGAAGCTTTCCCGGGACCAGCGGGACCAAAATCATTCAGTGCTTC. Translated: CARSFPGTSGTKIIQCF.

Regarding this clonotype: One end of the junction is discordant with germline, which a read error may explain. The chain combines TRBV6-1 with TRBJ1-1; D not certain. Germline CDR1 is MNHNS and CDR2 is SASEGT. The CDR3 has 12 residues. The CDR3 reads CASSEWNTEAFF. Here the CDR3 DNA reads TGTGCCAGCAGTGAGTGGAACACCGAAGCTTTCTTT.

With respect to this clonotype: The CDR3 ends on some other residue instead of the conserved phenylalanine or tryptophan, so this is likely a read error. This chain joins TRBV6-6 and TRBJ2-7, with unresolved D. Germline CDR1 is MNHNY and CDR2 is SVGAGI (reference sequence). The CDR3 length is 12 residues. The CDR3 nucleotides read TGTGTCAGCTGTCGTACCCTAGGCGAGCAGTACTAC. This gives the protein CVSCRTLGEQYY.

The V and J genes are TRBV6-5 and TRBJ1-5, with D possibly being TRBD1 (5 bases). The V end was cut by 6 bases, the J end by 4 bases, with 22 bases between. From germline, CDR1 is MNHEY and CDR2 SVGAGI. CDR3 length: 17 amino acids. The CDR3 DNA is TGTGCCAGCAGCCCCCGGACAAGGGTGATTAGTAATCAGCCCCAGCATTTT. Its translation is CASSPRTRVISNQPQHF.

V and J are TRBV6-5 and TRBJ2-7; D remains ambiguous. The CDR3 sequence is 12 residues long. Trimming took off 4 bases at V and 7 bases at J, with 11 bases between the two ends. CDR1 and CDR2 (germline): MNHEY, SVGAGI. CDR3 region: CASSSSEYEQYF. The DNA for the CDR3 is TGTGCCAGCAGTTCCTCAGAGTATGAGCAGTACTTC.

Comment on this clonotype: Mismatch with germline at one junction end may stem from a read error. CDR3 sequence: CTSSSHPLSGGIDTQYF. CDR3 in DNA: TGTACCAGCAGTTCACACCCCCTAAGCGGGGGGATAGATACGCAGTATTTT. The chain carries TRBV6-5 and TRBJ2-3; 9 nucleotides agree with TRBD2. The CDR3 has 17 residues. Germline CDR1 MNHEY, CDR2 SVGAGI.

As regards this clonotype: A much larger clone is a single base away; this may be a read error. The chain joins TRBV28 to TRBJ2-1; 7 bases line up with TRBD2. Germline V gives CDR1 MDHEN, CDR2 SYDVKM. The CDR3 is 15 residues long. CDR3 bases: TGTGCCAGCAGTTTGCGGGAGAGCTCCTACGATGAGCAGTTCTTC. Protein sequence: CASSLRESSYDEQFF.

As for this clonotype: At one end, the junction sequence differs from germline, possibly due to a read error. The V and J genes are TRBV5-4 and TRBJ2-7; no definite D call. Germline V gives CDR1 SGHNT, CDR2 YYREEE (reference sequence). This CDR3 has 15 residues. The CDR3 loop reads CASSSIGGFSYKQYF. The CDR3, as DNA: TGTGCCAGCAGCTCGATTGGCGGATTTTCCTACAAGCAGTACTTC.

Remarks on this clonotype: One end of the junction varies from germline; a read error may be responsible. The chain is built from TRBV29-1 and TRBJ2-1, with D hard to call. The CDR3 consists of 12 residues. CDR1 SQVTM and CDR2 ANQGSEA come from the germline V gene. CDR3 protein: CSVVWATYELFF. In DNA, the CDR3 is TGCAGCGTTGTTTGGGCTACCTATGAGCTGTTCTTC.

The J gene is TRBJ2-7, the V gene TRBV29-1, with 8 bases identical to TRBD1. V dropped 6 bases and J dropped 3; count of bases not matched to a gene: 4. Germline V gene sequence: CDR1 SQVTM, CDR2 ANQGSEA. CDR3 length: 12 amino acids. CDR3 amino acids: CSVPGQGYEQYF. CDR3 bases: TGCAGCGTACCCGGACAGGGCTACGAGCAGTACTTC.

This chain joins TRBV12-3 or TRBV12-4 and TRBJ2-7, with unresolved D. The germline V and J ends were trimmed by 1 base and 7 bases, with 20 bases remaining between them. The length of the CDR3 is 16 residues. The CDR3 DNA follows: TGTGCCAGCAGTTTAGTCGCGGCTCTCGATCTCTATGAGCAGTACTTC. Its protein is CASSLVAALDLYEQYF.

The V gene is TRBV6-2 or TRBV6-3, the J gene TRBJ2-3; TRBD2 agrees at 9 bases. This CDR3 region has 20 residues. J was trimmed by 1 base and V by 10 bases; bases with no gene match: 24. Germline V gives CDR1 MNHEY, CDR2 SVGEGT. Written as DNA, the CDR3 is TGTGCCAACCTATTAGGCCCTAGCGGGAACGTCCCCCCTGGCACAGATACGCAGTATTTT. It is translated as CANLLGPSGNVPPGTDTQYF.

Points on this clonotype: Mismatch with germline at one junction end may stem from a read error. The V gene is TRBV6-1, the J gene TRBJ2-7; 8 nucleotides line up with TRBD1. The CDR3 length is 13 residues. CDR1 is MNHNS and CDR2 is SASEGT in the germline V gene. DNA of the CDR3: TGTGCCAGTAGTGGGCAGGGGGCGGACGGGCAGTACTTC. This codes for CASSGQGADGQYF.